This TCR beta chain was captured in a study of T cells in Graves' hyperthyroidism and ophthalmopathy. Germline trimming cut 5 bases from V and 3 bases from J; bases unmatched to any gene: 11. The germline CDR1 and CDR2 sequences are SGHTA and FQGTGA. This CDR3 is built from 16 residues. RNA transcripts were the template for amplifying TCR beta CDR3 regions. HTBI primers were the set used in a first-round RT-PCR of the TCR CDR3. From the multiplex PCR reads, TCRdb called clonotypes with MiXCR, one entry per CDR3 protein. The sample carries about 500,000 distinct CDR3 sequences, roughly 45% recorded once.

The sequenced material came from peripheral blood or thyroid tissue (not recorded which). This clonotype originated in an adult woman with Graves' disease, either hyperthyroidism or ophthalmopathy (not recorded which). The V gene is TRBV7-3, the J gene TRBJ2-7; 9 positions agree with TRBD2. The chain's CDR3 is CASSPGLATTDYEQYF. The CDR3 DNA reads TGTGCCAGCAGCCCCGGACTAGCGACGACCGACTACGAGCAGTACTTC.